This entry lists 9 T cell receptor beta chains sequenced from one sample in a study of beta chain features in type 1 diabetes. Expressed TCRB transcripts were sequenced, since all the RNA that had been isolated was reverse transcribed. Sequenced by immunoSEQ multiplex PCR; TCRdb stores in-frame clones only, minus some. There are under 300,000 clones in the sample; 8% occur only once, and roughly 1% lies in the top ten. The sequenced material came from central memory CD4+ T cells from blood. Receptors originate from a woman aged 18-30 years in good health.

This clone was seen many times. The chain carries TRBV11-2 and TRBJ2-7; maybe TRBD1 (5 bases). The CDR3 totals 13 residues. Germline V lookup: CDR1 SGHAT, CDR2 FQNNGV. V shed 4 bases and J shed 5 bases, with 12 bases lying between them. This chain's CDR3 is CASSSRTNNEQYF. The DNA of the CDR3 is TGTGCCAGCAGCTCCAGGACAAATAACGAGCAGTACTTC.

The V and J genes are TRBV30 and TRBJ1-5; weak D call: TRBD1 (5 bases). The V end was cut by 5 bases, the J end by 5 bases, with 16 bases between. Germline V lookup: CDR1 GTSNPN, CDR2 SVGIG (reference sequence). The CDR3 covers 14 residues. CDR3: CAWGTGTAYQPQHF. Here the CDR3 DNA reads TGTGCCTGGGGCACCGGGACCGCGTATCAGCCCCAGCATTTT.

A few counts support this clone. The chain carries TRBV6-1 and TRBJ1-6; 10 bases line up with TRBD1. The germline gives CDR1 MNHNS, CDR2 SASEGT. V was clipped by 10 bases and J by 5 bases; unmatched bases: 5. CDR3 length equals 14 residues. The CDR3 region has the DNA TGTGCCATCAGGGACAGGGGAAATAATTCACCCCTCCACTTT. This gives the protein CAIRDRGNNSPLHF.

This clone has more than one count but fewer than ten. The genes are TRBV19 and TRBJ1-6; 8 bases fit TRBD1. The CDR3 has 12 residues. V was pared by 9 bases and J by 9 bases, with 4 bases of the junction left unmatched. Germline-derived CDR1 and CDR2 are LNHDA and SQIVND (reference sequence). This CDR3 is CASGQGFSPLHF. The CDR3 region has the DNA TGTGCCAGCGGACAGGGCTTTTCACCCCTCCACTTT.

The chain has TRBV2 and TRBJ1-5; D ambiguous. The germline V gene has CDR1 SNHLY and CDR2 FYNNEI. The CDR3 runs to 15 residues. V was trimmed by 3 bases and J by 1 base, leaving 10 bases between them. The CDR3 DNA follows: TGTGCCAGCAGTGAGGAGGGTGTCAGCAATCAGCCCCAGCATTTT. It specifies CASSEEGVSNQPQHF.

The chain carries TRBV11-1 and TRBJ2-5; D may correspond to TRBD1 or TRBD2 (5 bases each). Trimming removed 5 bases at V and 4 bases at J, with 11 bases between. The CDR3 totals 13 residues. The V gene's germline CDR1 is SGHAT and CDR2 FQDESV (reference sequence). CDR3 sequence reads: CASSPGSAETQYF. CDR3 DNA sequence: TGTGCCAGCAGCCCAGGGAGCGCAGAGACCCAGTACTTC.

The V and J genes are TRBV7-8 and TRBJ1-3; possibly TRBD1 for D (6 bases). Trimming removed 5 bases from V and 4 bases from J, with 21 bases in between. The CDR3 is 17 amino acids. Germline lookup yields CDR1 SGHVS and CDR2 FQNEAQ. CDR3 loop: CASSPIGQGTIGNTIYF. CDR3 DNA sequence: TGTGCCAGCAGCCCGATTGGTCAGGGGACTATCGGAAACACCATATATTTT.

The V call is TRBV5-1, the J call TRBJ2-3, with D perhaps TRBD1 or TRBD2 (5 bases each). The CDR3 totals 14 residues. Trimming stripped 4 bases from V and 7 bases from J, with 16 bases between. Per the germline V gene, CDR1 is SGHRS and CDR2 is YFSETQ. CDR3 coding DNA: TGCGCCAGCAGCCTGGGGGACGGGACCCATACGCAGTATTTT. Translating gives CASSLGDGTHTQYF.

V and J are TRBV5-1 and TRBJ1-3; D unresolved. This CDR3 region has 15 residues. Per the germline V gene, CDR1 is SGHRS and CDR2 is YFSETQ. V lost 1 base and J 0 bases, leaving 8 bases between the germline ends. The CDR3 DNA follows: TGCGCCAGCAGCTTGACGGTCAGCTCTGGAAACACCATATATTTT. Encoded protein: CASSLTVSSGNTIYF. Drawing the rest from reference TRBV5-1 and TRBJ1-3, the complete variable domain is KAGVTQTPRYLIKTRGQQVTLSCSPISGHRSVSWYQQTPGQGLQFLFEYFSETQRNKGNFPGRFSGRQFSNSRSEMNVSTLELGDSALYLCASSLTVSSGNTIYFGEGSWLTVV.